The 26 T cell receptor beta chains given below trace back to one sample, sequenced in a study of T cells in Graves' hyperthyroidism and ophthalmopathy. Amplification of TCR beta CDR3 regions used RNA as the template. Using the HTBI primer set, a first-round RT-PCR was run on the TCR CDR3. From the multiplex PCR reads, TCRdb called clonotypes with MiXCR, one entry per CDR3 protein. The sample includes about 320,000 distinct CDR3 sequences, 15% to 20% of them seen just once. The specimen sequenced was blood. These receptors came from a man aged 25-45 years with Graves' hyperthyroidism.

This clonotype showed up many times. J is TRBJ2-3 and V is TRBV5-1; D perhaps matches TRBD2 (6 bases). V lost 0 bases, J lost 0 bases, and 8 bases lay in between. Germline-derived CDR1 and CDR2 are SGHRS and YFSETQ. The CDR3 totals 15 residues. In DNA form, the CDR3 reads TGCGCCAGCAGCTTGGCGGGAGCTAGCACAGATACGCAGTATTTT. The encoded protein is CASSLAGASTDTQYF.

Concerning this clonotype: Being one base from a much bigger clone, this may be a read error. The V and J genes are TRBV3-1 and TRBJ2-5; a weak D match, TRBD1 (6 bases). Germline V gives CDR1 LGHDT, CDR2 YNNKEL (reference sequence). This CDR3 has 15 amino acids. The DNA for the CDR3 is TGTGCCAGCAGCCACACAGGGTTCCCCCTGGAGACCCAGTGCTTC. Its translation is CASSHTGFPLETQCF.

The V call is TRBV5-1, the J call TRBJ2-1, with 9 bases identical to TRBD2. This CDR3 has 16 amino acids. CDR1 is SGHRS and CDR2 is YFSETQ in the germline V gene. With V trimmed by 1 base and J by 2 bases, 4 bases remained unmatched. The CDR3 region is CASSLISGGTYNEQFF. DNA of the CDR3: TGCGCCAGCAGCTTGATTAGCGGGGGAACCTACAATGAGCAGTTCTTC.

The V gene is TRBV7-9, the J gene TRBJ2-5, with 8 positions matching TRBD2. Germline CDR1 reads SEHNR; CDR2 reads FQNEAQ (reference sequence). Trimming at V came to 4 bases and at J to 5 bases, leaving 12 bases not matched to a gene. The CDR3 runs to 16 residues. This chain's CDR3 is CASSSRRSGSEETQYF. The CDR3 region has the DNA TGTGCCAGCAGCTCAAGAAGGAGCGGGAGTGAGGAGACCCAGTACTTC.

The V call is TRBV6-5, the J call TRBJ1-4, with D unclear. Trimming took off 0 bases at V and 8 bases at J, with 4 bases between the two ends. Germline V CDR1 and CDR2: MNHEY, SVGAGI. The CDR3 totals 12 residues. In DNA form, the CDR3 reads TGTGCCAGCAGTTACTCGGGCGAAAAACTGTTTTTT. Its protein is CASSYSGEKLFF.

At least ten counts were recorded for this clonotype. The chain uses TRBV7-2 and TRBJ2-5; 7 bases agree with TRBD1. This CDR3 spans 14 amino acids. J lost 6 bases, V lost 5 bases, and 9 bases had no gene match. Germline assignment: CDR1 SGHTA and CDR2 FQGNSA. The DNA for the CDR3 is TGTGCCAGCAGCAACCCGACAGGGTTACAGACCCAGTACTTC. Protein sequence: CASSNPTGLQTQYF.

The chain carries TRBV7-9 and TRBJ2-5, with D possibly matching TRBD1 (7 bases). The CDR3 sequence is 16 residues long. Trimming cost V 5 bases and J 2 bases, with 18 bases left between them. Germline V lookup: CDR1 SEHNR, CDR2 FQNEAQ (reference sequence). In DNA form, the CDR3 reads TGTGCCAGCAGCCAAAGACAGGGAGGAGTTCAAGAGACCCAGTACTTC. Amino acid sequence: CASSQRQGGVQETQYF.

At least ten counts were recorded for this clonotype. The chain has TRBV28 and TRBJ2-5, with D possibly being TRBD1 (6 bases). The V end lost 4 bases, the J end lost 13 bases, and 10 bases lay between the germline ends. In germline, CDR1 is MDHEN, CDR2 SYDVKM. The CDR3 length is 10 residues. DNA of the CDR3: TGTGCCAGCAGTTCCAGGGGACGGTACTTC. Its translation is CASSSRGRYF.

This clonotype was seen a handful of times. The rearrangement uses TRBV29-1 and TRBJ1-5; D is unclear. CDR1 and CDR2 (germline): SQVTM, ANQGSEA. The V and J ends lost 4 bases and 0 bases respectively, with 7 bases between them. This CDR3 is built from 13 residues. The CDR3 sequence: CSVGEHSNQPQHF. The CDR3 coding sequence is TGCAGCGTTGGGGAACATAGCAATCAGCCCCAGCATTTT. The full variable domain, with the rest looked up from reference TRBV29-1 and TRBJ1-5, is SAVISQKPSRDICQRGTSLTIQCQVDSQVTMMFWYRQQPGQSLTLIATANQGSEATYESGFVIDKFPISRPNLTFSTLTVSNMSPEDSSIYLCSVGEHSNQPQHFGDGTRLSIL.

This clonotype was observed many times. The DNA for the CDR3 is TGCGCCAGCAGCTTCTACACCGGGAAGGAAGAGACCCAGTACTTC. Encoded protein: CASSFYTGKEETQYF. The chain joins TRBV5-1 to TRBJ2-5, with a weak D call TRBD2 (5 bases). V gave up 2 bases and J gave up 3 bases, with 14 bases separating them. The V gene's germline CDR1 is SGHRS and CDR2 YFSETQ. This CDR3 has 15 residues.

This clonotype was seen at least ten times. The V gene is TRBV10-1, the J gene TRBJ1-5; no firm D call. The CDR3 sequence is 13 residues long. Germline CDR1 and CDR2: WNHNN and SYGVQD (reference sequence). With 9 bases removed from V and 4 bases from J, the gap between germline ends came to 13 bases. The CDR3 here is CARIGCLNQPQHF. DNA of the CDR3: TGCGCCAGGATCGGGTGTCTTAATCAGCCCCAGCATTTT.

With regard to this clonotype: A much larger clone differs by one base, so this may be a read error. This sequence joins TRBV6-1 and TRBJ1-2; tentatively, D is TRBD1 (5 bases). The ends were cut back, 9 bases at V and 5 bases at J, with 16 bases in the middle. The CDR3 consists of 13 residues. CDR1 is MNHNS and CDR2 is SASEGT in the germline V gene. The CDR3 DNA reads as TGTGCCAGGGCTACCCCCAAGGGGTATGGCTACACCTTC. It is translated as CARATPKGYGYTF.

The chain couples TRBV7-9 to TRBJ2-5; D may be TRBD1 (8 bases). Germline CDR1 and CDR2: SEHNR and FQNEAQ (reference sequence). The CDR3 consists of 15 residues. Trimming removed 8 bases from V and 1 base from J, with 17 bases in between. CDR3 coding DNA: TGTGCCAGCGGGTGGACAGGGAGGGGCCAAGAGACCCAGTACTTC. It specifies CASGWTGRGQETQYF.

This clonotype was found many times. The chain couples TRBV28 to TRBJ2-3; the match to TRBD1 covers 8 bases. V was pared by 1 base and J by 5 bases, with 8 bases of the junction left unmatched. Looked up from germline, CDR1 is MDHEN and CDR2 is SYDVKM. The CDR3 covers 16 residues. In nucleotides, the CDR3 is TGTGCCAGCAGTTTATCGAGACAGGGGAGTGGAGATACGCAGTATTTT. Its translation: CASSLSRQGSGDTQYF.

This clonotype was seen more than once but under ten times. The V and J genes are TRBV2 and TRBJ2-7, with D uncertain. Germline CDR1 reads SNHLY; CDR2 reads FYNNEI. The CDR3 is 12 residues long. Trimming removed 4 bases at V and 3 bases at J, with 7 bases between. This CDR3 is CASSVTNYEQYF. The CDR3 bases are TGTGCCAGCAGTGTGACCAACTACGAGCAGTACTTC.

In this sample, this clonotype turned up a few times. The chain employs TRBV24-1 and TRBJ2-6; 7 nucleotides align to TRBD1. The CDR3 runs 17 residues. CDR1 is KGHDR and CDR2 is SFDVKD in the germline V gene. The ends lost 3 bases at V and 0 bases at J; junction bases unmatched: 4. DNA for the CDR3: TGTGCCACCAGTGATAGAAACAGGGGCTCTGGGGCCAACGTCCTGACTTTC. As protein: CATSDRNRGSGANVLTF.

V is TRBV6-1 and J is TRBJ1-2; no clear D gene. The germline gives CDR1 MNHNS, CDR2 SASEGT. This CDR3 is 12 amino acids long. Trimming removed 0 bases at V and 11 bases at J, with 10 bases between. Written as DNA, the CDR3 is TGTGCCAGCAGTGAAGCTGACTGGGGATACACCTTC. Encoded protein: CASSEADWGYTF.

The table lists this clonotype with many counts. This rearrangement joins TRBV5-1 to TRBJ2-1; TRBD2 matches at 7 bases. The junction had 2 bases not matched to a gene; V was cut back by 0 bases and J by 5 bases. Germline V CDR1 and CDR2: SGHRS, YFSETQ. CDR3 length: 14 amino acids. In DNA, the CDR3 is TGCGCCAGCAGCTTGGTGGGGGGGGACAATGAGCAGTTCTTC. Its protein product is CASSLVGGDNEQFF. The entire variable domain, with the rest obtained from reference TRBV5-1 and TRBJ2-1, is as follows: KAGVTQTPRYLIKTRGQQVTLSCSPISGHRSVSWYQQTPGQGLQFLFEYFSETQRNKGNFPGRFSGRQFSNSRSEMNVSTLELGDSALYLCASSLVGGDNEQFFGPGTRLTVL.

This chain connects TRBV18 to TRBJ2-1; 8 positions match TRBD2. The CDR3 runs 17 residues. CDR1 is KGHSH, CDR2 LQKENI, per germline. V trimming: 2 bases; J trimming: 8 bases; junction bases outside the gene matches: 14. CDR3 region: CASSPIKAGVDLDEQFF. CDR3 DNA: TGTGCCAGCTCACCAATCAAAGCGGGAGTGGATTTGGATGAGCAGTTCTTC.

Ten or more counts support this clonotype. The V call is TRBV28, the J call TRBJ2-7, with D unclear. In germline, CDR1 is MDHEN, CDR2 SYDVKM. The CDR3 length is 11 residues. V lost 5 bases, J lost 9 bases, and 11 bases lay in between. As DNA, the CDR3 is TGTGCCAGCAGTCAAGGAATCGCGCAGTACTTC. Protein: CASSQGIAQYF.

This clonotype has only a few counts. This chain uses TRBV24-1 with TRBJ1-5; no definite D call. The CDR3 loop spans 17 amino acids. Trimming pared 3 bases from V and 4 bases from J, leaving 18 bases between. Germline V gene data show CDR1 as KGHDR and CDR2 as SFDVKD. Here the CDR3 DNA reads TGTGCCACCAGTGATCCACTCCCCCCAGGAGGAAATCAGCCCCAGCATTTT. Translation: CATSDPLPPGGNQPQHF.

The genes are TRBV9 and TRBJ1-6; D is ambiguous. This CDR3 region has 14 residues. Germline CDR1 reads SGDLS; CDR2 reads YYNGEE. Between the trimmed V and J ends, which lost 0 bases and 10 bases, there was a span of 11 bases. The CDR3 bases are TGTGCCAGCAGCGTAGGGGATACCATCTCACCCCTCCACTTT. It specifies CASSVGDTISPLHF.

There are many counts of this clonotype. J is TRBJ1-3 and V is TRBV2; D is possibly TRBD1 (5 bases). Trimming shortened V by 7 bases and J by 0 bases, and 19 bases separated the two germline ends. Per germline, CDR1 SNHLY and CDR2 FYNNEI. The CDR3 is made up of 17 amino acids. This chain's CDR3 is CASIPFKGRTSGNTIYF. As DNA, the CDR3 is TGTGCCAGCATCCCCTTCAAGGGGAGGACCTCTGGAAACACCATATATTTT.

The V gene is TRBV11-2, the J gene TRBJ1-2; D is possibly TRBD1 (6 bases). CDR1 SGHAT and CDR2 FQNNGV come from the germline V gene. The CDR3 spans 15 residues. Trimming removed 6 bases at V and 4 bases at J, with 18 bases between. CDR3 DNA: TGTGCCAGCAGACAAATCACAGGGCATGGCTATGGCTACACCTTC. Translated, it gives CASRQITGHGYGYTF.

CDR3 DNA: TGTGCCTTCCAGCGGGGGAACACCGGGGAGCTGTTTTTT. This gives the protein CAFQRGNTGELFF. The gene calls are TRBV10-3 and TRBJ2-2, with 7 bases that match TRBD2. CDR3 length: 13 residues. The ends lost 11 bases at V and 1 base at J; junction bases unmatched: 4. Germline CDR1 ENHRY, CDR2 SYGVKD.

Ten or more counts support this clonotype. The chain combines TRBV12-3 or TRBV12-4 with TRBJ2-1; the match to TRBD2 covers 11 bases. The CDR3 loop spans 19 amino acids. The V and J ends lost 3 bases and 3 bases, in that order; junction bases with no gene match: 13. CDR3 sequence (DNA): TGTGCCAGCAGTTTCGCCACTAGCGGGAGTGGATCGGGCTACAATGAGCAGTTCTTC. This codes for CASSFATSGSGSGYNEQFF.